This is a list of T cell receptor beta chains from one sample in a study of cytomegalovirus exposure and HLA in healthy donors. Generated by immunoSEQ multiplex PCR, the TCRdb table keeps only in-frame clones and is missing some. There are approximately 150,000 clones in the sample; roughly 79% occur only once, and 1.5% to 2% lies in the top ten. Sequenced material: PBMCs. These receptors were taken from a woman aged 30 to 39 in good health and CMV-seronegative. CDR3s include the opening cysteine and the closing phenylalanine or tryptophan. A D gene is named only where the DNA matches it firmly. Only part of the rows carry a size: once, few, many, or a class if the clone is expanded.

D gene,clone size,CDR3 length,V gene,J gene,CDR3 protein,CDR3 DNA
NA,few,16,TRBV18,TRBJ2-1,CASSPKWGRNYNEQFF,TGTGCCAGCTCACCGAAATGGGGCAGAAACTACAATGAGCAGTTCTTC
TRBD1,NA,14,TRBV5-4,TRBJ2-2,CASSPRGRTGELFF,TGTGCCAGCAGCCCCAGGGGGCGCACCGGGGAGCTGTTTTTT
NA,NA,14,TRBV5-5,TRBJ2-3,CASSLKEGTDTQYF,TGTGCCAGCAGCTTAAAAGAGGGCACAGATACGCAGTATTTT
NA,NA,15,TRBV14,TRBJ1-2,CASSQGWGVHYGYTF,TGTGCCAGCAGCCAAGGCTGGGGGGTGCACTATGGCTACACCTTC
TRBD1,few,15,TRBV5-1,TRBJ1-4,CASSKRDSKNEKLFF,TGCGCCAGCAGCAAAAGGGACAGTAAGAATGAAAAACTGTTTTTT
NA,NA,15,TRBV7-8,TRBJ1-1,CASSLVAGMNTEAFF,TGTGCCAGCAGCTTAGTAGCGGGGATGAACACTGAAGCTTTCTTT
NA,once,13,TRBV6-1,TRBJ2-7,CASTPRVGYEQYF,TGTGCCAGCACCCCGCGGGTTGGCTACGAGCAGTACTTC
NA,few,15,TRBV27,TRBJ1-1,CASSLVGGGGTEAFF,TGTGCCAGCAGTTTAGTGGGTGGGGGGGGCACTGAAGCTTTCTTT
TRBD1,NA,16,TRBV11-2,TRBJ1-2,CASSDGQGILRWGYTF,TGTGCCAGCAGTGACGGACAGGGTATCCTGCGATGGGGCTACACCTTC
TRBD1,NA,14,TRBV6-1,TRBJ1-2,CASRDSGQAYGYTF,TGTGCCAGCAGGGACTCGGGACAGGCCTATGGCTACACCTTC
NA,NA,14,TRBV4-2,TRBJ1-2,CASSREPDDDGYTF,TGTGCCAGCAGCCGAGAGCCAGATGATGATGGCTACACCTTC
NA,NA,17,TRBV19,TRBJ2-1,CASSMGGAGGVYNEQFF,TGTGCCAGTAGTATGGGGGGGGCAGGGGGCGTCTACAATGAGCAGTTCTTC
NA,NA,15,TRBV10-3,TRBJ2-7,CAISQPDGGPYEQYF,TGTGCCATCAGCCAGCCGGACGGGGGGCCCTACGAGCAGTACTTC
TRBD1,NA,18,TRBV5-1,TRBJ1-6,CASSLVGTGGTNNSPLHF,TGCGCCAGCAGCTTGGTGGGCACAGGGGGCACGAATAATTCACCCCTCCACTTT
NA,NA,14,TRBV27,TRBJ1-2,CASSPRTARGGYTF,TGTGCCAGCAGTCCCCGGACAGCAAGGGGAGGCTACACCTTC
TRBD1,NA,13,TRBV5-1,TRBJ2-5,CASSLQGGETQYF,TGCGCCAGCAGCTTACAGGGGGGAGAGACCCAGTACTTC
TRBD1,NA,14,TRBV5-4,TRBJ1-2,CASSGDSSNYGYTF,TGTGCCAGCAGCGGGGACAGCTCTAACTATGGCTACACCTTC
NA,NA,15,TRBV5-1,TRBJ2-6,CASSFSVSGANVLTF,TGCGCCAGCAGCTTTTCCGTATCTGGGGCCAACGTCCTGACTTTC
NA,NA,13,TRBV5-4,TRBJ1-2,CASSLSGVDGYTF,TGTGCCAGCAGCTTGTCAGGGGTCGATGGCTACACCTTC
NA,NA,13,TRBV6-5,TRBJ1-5,CASSALAGGAQHF,TGTGCCAGCAGCGCACTAGCGGGGGGAGCACAGCATTTT
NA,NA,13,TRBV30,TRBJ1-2,CAWSVRVEVGYTF,TGTGCCTGGAGTGTTCGAGTGGAGGTTGGCTACACCTTC
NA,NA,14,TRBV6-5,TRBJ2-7,CASSRRDTDYEQYF,TGTGCCAGCAGCCGCCGGGACACGGACTACGAGCAGTACTTC
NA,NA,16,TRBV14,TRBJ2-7,CASSNRTKRGINEQYF,TGTGCCAGCAGCAATCGAACAAAACGGGGGATAAACGAGCAGTACTTC
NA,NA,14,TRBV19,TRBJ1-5,CASSGDSSNQPQHF,TGTGCCAGTAGCGGTGACAGTAGCAATCAGCCCCAGCATTTT
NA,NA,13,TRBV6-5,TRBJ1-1,CASSYAQGSEAFF,TGTGCCAGCAGTTACGCACAGGGATCTGAAGCTTTCTTT
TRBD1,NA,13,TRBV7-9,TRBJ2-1,CASSLEGQGPRFF,TGTGCCAGCAGCTTAGAGGGACAGGGCCCCCGGTTCTTC
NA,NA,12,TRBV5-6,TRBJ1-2,CASSWGERGYTF,TGTGCCAGCAGCTGGGGGGAGCGTGGCTACACCTTC
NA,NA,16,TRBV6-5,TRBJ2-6,CASSYGDSSGANVLTF,TGTGCCAGCAGTTACGGAGACAGCTCTGGGGCCAACGTCCTGACTTTC
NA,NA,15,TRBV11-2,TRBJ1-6,CASSLGRRGNSPLHF,TGTGCCAGCAGCTTAGGACGCAGGGGTAATTCACCCCTCCACTTT
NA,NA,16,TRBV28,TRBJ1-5,CASRDQQGFSNQPQHF,TGTGCCAGCAGGGACCAACAGGGTTTCAGCAATCAGCCCCAGCATTTT
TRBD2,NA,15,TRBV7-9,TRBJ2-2,CATTRLAANTGELFF,TGTGCCACTACAAGGCTAGCGGCGAACACCGGGGAGCTGTTTTTT
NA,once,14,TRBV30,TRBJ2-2,CAWSVSINTGELFF,TGTGCCTGGAGTGTATCCATTAACACCGGGGAGCTGTTTTTT
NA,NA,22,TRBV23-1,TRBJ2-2,CASSQSRRQGLPEGYDTGELFF,TGCGCCAGCAGTCAATCGAGGAGACAGGGCCTACCGGAGGGGTACGACACCGGGGAGCTGTTTTTT
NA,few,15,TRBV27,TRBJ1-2,CASSVTTGPTYGYTF,TGTGCCAGCAGCGTGACGACAGGTCCTACCTATGGCTACACCTTC
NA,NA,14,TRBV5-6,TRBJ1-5,CASSLSGASRAQHF,TGTGCCAGCAGCTTGTCAGGGGCATCGAGGGCCCAGCATTTT
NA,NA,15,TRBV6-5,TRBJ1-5,CASSRKYGSNQPQHF,TGTGCCAGCAGTCGCAAGTACGGTAGCAATCAGCCCCAGCATTTT
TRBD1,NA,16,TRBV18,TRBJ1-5,CASSPEQGDSNQPQHF,TGTGCCAGCTCACCAGAACAGGGGGATAGCAATCAGCCCCAGCATTTT
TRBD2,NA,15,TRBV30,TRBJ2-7,CAWSHTSGGPYEQYF,TGTGCCTGGAGTCACACTAGCGGGGGCCCCTACGAGCAGTACTTC
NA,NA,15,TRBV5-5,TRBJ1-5,CASSLFEQTGQPQHF,TGTGCCAGCAGCTTGTTCGAACAGACCGGTCAGCCCCAGCATTTT
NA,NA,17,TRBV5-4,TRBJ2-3,CASSSPARQVGADTQYF,TGTGCCAGCAGCTCGCCTGCACGACAGGTTGGGGCAGATACGCAGTATTTT
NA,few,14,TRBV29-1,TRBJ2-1,CSESRIGGYNEQFF,TGCAGCGAGAGTCGAATCGGGGGTTACAATGAGCAGTTCTTC
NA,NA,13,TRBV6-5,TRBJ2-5,CASRSPGAETQYF,TGTGCCAGCAGGTCTCCAGGGGCGGAGACCCAGTACTTC
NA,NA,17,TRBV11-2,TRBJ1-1,CASSLVVGGSLNTEAFF,TGTGCCAGCAGCTTAGTCGTCGGGGGATCTTTGAACACTGAAGCTTTCTTT
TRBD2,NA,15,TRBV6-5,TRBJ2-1,CASSFNSGSYNEQFF,TGTGCCAGCAGTTTCAATAGCGGGAGCTACAATGAGCAGTTCTTC
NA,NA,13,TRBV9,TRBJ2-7,CASSITGSYEQYF,TGTGCCAGCAGCATCACAGGGTCCTACGAGCAGTACTTC
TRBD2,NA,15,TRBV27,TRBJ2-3,CASSPLGGERDTQYF,TGTGCCAGCAGTCCTCTTGGGGGGGAGAGAGATACGCAGTATTTT